The 9 T cell receptor beta chains listed next were all sequenced from one sample in a study of OX40 agonist ivuxolimab in advanced cancers. Only in-frame clones appear in the TCRdb table, and some are missing; sequencing was by immunoSEQ multiplex PCR. The sample shows roughly 93,000 clones, 70% to 85% of them seen only once. The specimen was CD4+ or CD8+ T cells sorted from blood, collected in a trial of the OX40 agonist ivuxolimab. The receptors come from an adult with an advanced solid tumor such as melanoma, head and neck, liver or kidney cancer.

V gene TRBV5-1 combines with J gene TRBJ1-2, with 11 bases that match TRBD1. The CDR3 sequence is 15 residues long. Germline V gene data show CDR1 as SGHRS and CDR2 as YFSETQ. Trimming removed 4 bases from V and 8 bases from J; junction bases left unmatched: 10. The CDR3 coding sequence is TGCGCCAGCAGCGCCGGGACAGGGGGTCATCGGGGCTACACCTTC. This codes for CASSAGTGGHRGYTF.

Here the CDR3 reads CASSLTSGNSYEQYF. CDR3 coding DNA: TGCGCCAGCAGCTTGACTAGCGGAAATTCCTACGAGCAGTACTTC. The chain joins TRBV5-1 to TRBJ2-7; the match to TRBD2 covers 8 bases. Germline-derived CDR1 and CDR2 are SGHRS and YFSETQ. V shed 1 base and J 1 base; nucleotides not matched to a gene: 4. This CDR3 is built from 15 residues.

The CDR3 DNA sequence: TGTGCCAGCAGTCCGACTAACACAGATACGCAGTATTTT. Its translation is CASSPTNTDTQYF. The chain recombines TRBV7-2 with TRBJ2-3; D might be TRBD2 (5 bases). Deletions cut 6 bases from V and 2 bases from J, with 9 bases between. The germline V gene encodes CDR1 SGHTA and CDR2 FQGNSA. The CDR3 is 13 residues long.

The CDR3 is CASSLASPLDIQYF. The CDR3, as DNA: TGTGCCAGCAGCTTAGCGTCCCCCCTGGACATTCAGTACTTC. The chain joins TRBV7-9 to TRBJ2-4; D is undetermined. Trimming took off 0 bases at V and 8 bases at J, with 11 bases between the two ends. The CDR3 length is 14 residues. Per germline, CDR1 SEHNR and CDR2 FQNEAQ (reference sequence).

The V and J genes are TRBV4-3 and TRBJ2-2; D could derive from TRBD1 or TRBD2 (5 bases each). Per germline, CDR1 LGHNA and CDR2 YSLEER. The V gene lost 5 bases and the J gene lost 3 bases, with 10 bases spanning the gap. This CDR3 region has 14 residues. CDR3 coding DNA: TGCGCCAGCAGCACTGGGACGGACACCGGGGAGCTGTTTTTT. This encodes CASSTGTDTGELFF.

The sample holds one count of this clone. The chain carries TRBV5-1 and TRBJ2-1; TRBD2 agrees at 9 bases. V lost 0 bases, J lost 7 bases, and 17 bases stayed unmatched. CDR3 length: 19 residues. Germline lookup yields CDR1 SGHRS and CDR2 YFSETQ. The CDR3 DNA reads as TGCGCCAGCAGCTTGGTGGCGGGAGGGCCTACAACGTCGTGGAATGAGCAGTTCTTC. This sequence encodes CASSLVAGGPTTSWNEQFF.

The rearrangement links TRBV9 to TRBJ2-3; D could derive from TRBD1 or TRBD2 (5 bases each). The CDR3 length is 16 residues. The germline gives CDR1 SGDLS, CDR2 YYNGEE. V was shortened by 0 bases and J by 1 base, with 12 bases between the two germline ends. The CDR3 loop is CASSVGSGTRTDTQYF. Here the CDR3 DNA reads TGTGCCAGCAGCGTAGGTTCCGGGACCCGCACAGATACGCAGTATTTT.

The chain combines TRBV4-1 with TRBJ2-3; 9 nucleotides align to TRBD2. J was trimmed by 4 bases and V by 1 base; bases with no gene match: 6. Germline V lookup: CDR1 MGHRA, CDR2 YSYEKL. CDR3 size: 16 residues. As DNA, the CDR3 is TGCGCCAGCAGCCAAGGTGGGACTAGCTCAGCAGATACGCAGTATTTT. Amino acids: CASSQGGTSSADTQYF.

The genes are TRBV2 and TRBJ2-5, with TRBD2 identical over 7 bases. CDR3 length: 13 residues. J was trimmed by 1 base and V by 6 bases; bases with no gene match: 2. CDR1 and CDR2 from the germline V gene are SNHLY and FYNNEI. This chain's CDR3 is CASSGTTQETQYF. The CDR3 region has the DNA TGTGCCAGCAGCGGGACTACCCAAGAGACCCAGTACTTC. The whole variable domain, filled in from reference TRBV2 and TRBJ2-5, reads EPEVTQTPSHQVTQMGQEVILRCVPISNHLYFYWYRQILGQKVEFLVSFYNNEISEKSEIFDDQFSVERPDGSNFTLKIRSTKLEDSAMYFCASSGTTQETQYFGPGTRLLVL.